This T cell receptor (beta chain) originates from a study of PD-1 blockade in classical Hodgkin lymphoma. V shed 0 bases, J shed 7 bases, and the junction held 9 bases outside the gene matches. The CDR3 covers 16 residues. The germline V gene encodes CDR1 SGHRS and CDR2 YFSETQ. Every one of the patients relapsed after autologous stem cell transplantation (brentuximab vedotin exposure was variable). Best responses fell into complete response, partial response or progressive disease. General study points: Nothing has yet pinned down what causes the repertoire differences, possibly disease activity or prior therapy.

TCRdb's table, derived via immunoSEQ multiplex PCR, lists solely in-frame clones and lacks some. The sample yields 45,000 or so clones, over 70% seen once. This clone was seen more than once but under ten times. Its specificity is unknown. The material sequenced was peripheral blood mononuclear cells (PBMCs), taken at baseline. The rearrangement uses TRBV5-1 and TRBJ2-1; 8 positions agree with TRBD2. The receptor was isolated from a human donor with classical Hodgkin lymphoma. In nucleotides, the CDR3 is TGCGCCAGCAGCTTGGGCCCGGGAGGGTCGGCGAATGAGCAGTTCTTC. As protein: CASSLGPGGSANEQFF.